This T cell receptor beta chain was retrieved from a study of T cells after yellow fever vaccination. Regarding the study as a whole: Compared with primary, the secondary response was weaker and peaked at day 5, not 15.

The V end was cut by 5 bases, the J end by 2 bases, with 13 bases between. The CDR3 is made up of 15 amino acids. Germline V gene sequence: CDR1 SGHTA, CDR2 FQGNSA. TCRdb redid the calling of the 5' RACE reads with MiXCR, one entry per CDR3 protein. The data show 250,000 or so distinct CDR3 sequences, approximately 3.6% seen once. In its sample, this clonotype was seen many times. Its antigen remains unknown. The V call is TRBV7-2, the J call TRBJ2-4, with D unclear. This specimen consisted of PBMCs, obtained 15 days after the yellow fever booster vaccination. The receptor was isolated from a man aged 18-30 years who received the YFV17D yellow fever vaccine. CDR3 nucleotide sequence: TGTGCCAGCAGCCCTTCTGACCTATCCAAAAACATTCAGTACTTC. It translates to CASSPSDLSKNIQYF.